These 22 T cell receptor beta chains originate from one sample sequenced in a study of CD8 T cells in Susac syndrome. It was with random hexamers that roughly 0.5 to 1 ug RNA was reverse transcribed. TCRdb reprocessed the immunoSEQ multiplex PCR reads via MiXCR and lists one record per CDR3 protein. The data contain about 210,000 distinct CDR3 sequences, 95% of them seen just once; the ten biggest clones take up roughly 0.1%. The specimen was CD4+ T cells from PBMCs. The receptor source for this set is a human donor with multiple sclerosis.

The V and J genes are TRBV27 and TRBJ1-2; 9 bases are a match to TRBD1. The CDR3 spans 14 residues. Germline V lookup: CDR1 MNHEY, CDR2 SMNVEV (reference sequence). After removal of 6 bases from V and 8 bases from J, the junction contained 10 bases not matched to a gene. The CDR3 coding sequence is TGTGCCAGCAGCAGAATAGGACAGGGGAGGGGCTACACCTTC. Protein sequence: CASSRIGQGRGYTF.

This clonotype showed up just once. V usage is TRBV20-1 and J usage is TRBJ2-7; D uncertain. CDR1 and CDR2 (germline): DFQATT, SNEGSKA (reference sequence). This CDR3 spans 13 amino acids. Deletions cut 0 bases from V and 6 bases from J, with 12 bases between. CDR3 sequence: CSARDSLPSEQYF. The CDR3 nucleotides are TGCAGTGCTAGAGATAGTCTACCCTCCGAGCAGTACTTC.

This chain's CDR3 is CASSQREGNTEAFF. For the CDR3, the DNA is TGTGCCAGCAGCCAGCGAGAGGGGAACACTGAAGCTTTCTTT. The chain has TRBV3-1 and TRBJ1-1; D not resolved. Looked up from germline, CDR1 is LGHDT and CDR2 is YNNKEL (reference sequence). The CDR3 extends over 14 amino acids. V lost 3 bases, J lost 1 base, and 9 bases lay in between.

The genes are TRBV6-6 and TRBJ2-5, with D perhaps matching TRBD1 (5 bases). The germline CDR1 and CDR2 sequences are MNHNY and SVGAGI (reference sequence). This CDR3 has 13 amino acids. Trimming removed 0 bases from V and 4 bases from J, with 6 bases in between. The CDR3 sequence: CASSYSGAETQYF. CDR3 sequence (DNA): TGTGCCAGCAGTTACTCAGGGGCAGAGACCCAGTACTTC.

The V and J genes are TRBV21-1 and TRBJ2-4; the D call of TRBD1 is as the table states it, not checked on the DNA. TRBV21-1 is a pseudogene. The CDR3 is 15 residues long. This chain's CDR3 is CALPLRVEAKNIQYF. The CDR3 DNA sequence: TGTGCTTTGCCCCTCAGGGTGGAGGCCAAAAACATTCAGTACTTC.

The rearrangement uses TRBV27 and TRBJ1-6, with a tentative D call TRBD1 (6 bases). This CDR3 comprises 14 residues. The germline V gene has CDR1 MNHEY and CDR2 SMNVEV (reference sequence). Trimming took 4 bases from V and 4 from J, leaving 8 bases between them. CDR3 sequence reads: CASSSGTYNSPLHF. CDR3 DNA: TGTGCCAGCAGTTCAGGGACATATAATTCACCCCTCCACTTT.

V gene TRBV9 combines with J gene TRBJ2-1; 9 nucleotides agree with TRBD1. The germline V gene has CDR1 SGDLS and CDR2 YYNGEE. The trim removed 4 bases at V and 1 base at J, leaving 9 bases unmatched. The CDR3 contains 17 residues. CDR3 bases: TGTGCCAGCAGCCCCCAGGCCGGGACAGGGTCCTACAATGAGCAGTTCTTC. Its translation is CASSPQAGTGSYNEQFF.

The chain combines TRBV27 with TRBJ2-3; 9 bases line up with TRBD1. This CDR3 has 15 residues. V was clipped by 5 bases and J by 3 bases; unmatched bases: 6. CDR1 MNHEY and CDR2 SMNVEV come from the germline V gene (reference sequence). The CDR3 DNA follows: TGTGCCAGCAGTCGAGGACAGGGGTTTACAGATACGCAGTATTTT. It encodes CASSRGQGFTDTQYF.

CDR3 protein: CASRETGLDLIPQFF. The DNA for the CDR3 is TGTGCCAGCAGAGAGACAGGGTTGGATTTGATTCCCCAGTTCTTC. The J gene is TRBJ2-1, the V gene TRBV5-6; 7 nucleotides match TRBD1. V dropped 5 bases and J dropped 13; count of bases not matched to a gene: 18. Per germline, CDR1 SGHDT and CDR2 YYEEEE. The CDR3 runs 15 residues.

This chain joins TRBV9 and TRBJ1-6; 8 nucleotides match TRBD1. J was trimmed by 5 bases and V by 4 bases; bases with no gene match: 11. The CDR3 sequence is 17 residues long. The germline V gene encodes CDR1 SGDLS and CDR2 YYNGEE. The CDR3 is CASSPGQGVWDNSPLHF. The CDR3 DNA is TGTGCCAGCAGCCCTGGACAGGGCGTGTGGGATAATTCACCCCTCCACTTT.

CDR3 bases: TGTGCCAGCAGCGTCGGGTGGGAGACCCAGTACTTC. Amino acids: CASSVGWETQYF. The chain recombines TRBV2 with TRBJ2-5; D is unclear. This CDR3 spans 12 amino acids. CDR1 and CDR2 from the germline V gene are SNHLY and FYNNEI. Deletions cut 6 bases from V and 5 bases from J, with 10 bases between.

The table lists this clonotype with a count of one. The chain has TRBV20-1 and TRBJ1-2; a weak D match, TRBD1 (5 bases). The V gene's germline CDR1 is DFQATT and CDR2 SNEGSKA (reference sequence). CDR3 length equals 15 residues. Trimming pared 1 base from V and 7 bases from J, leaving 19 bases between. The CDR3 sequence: CSARVRGAMGPGYTF. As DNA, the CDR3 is TGCAGTGCTAGAGTGCGAGGGGCCATGGGCCCTGGCTACACCTTC.

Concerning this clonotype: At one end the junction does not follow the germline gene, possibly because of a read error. The CDR3 protein is CSIEEASGGLALDNEQFF. CDR3 nucleotide sequence: TGCAGCATTGAAGAAGCTTCCGGCGGTCTAGCACTTGACAATGAGCAGTTCTTC. The rearrangement uses TRBV29-1 and TRBJ2-1; D may be TRBD2 (5 bases). Germline values: CDR1 SQVTM, CDR2 ANQGSEA. The CDR3 length is 18 residues.

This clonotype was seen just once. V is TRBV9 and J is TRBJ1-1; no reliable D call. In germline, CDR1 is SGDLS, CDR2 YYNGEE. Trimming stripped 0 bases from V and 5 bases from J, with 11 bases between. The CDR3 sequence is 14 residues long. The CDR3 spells CASSVGPAGTEAFF. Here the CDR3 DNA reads TGTGCCAGCAGCGTAGGTCCGGCGGGGACTGAAGCTTTCTTT.

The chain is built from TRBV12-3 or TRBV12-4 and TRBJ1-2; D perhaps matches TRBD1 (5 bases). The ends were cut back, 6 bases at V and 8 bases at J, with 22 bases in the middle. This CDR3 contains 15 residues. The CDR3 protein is CASSSMLLGPRGYTF. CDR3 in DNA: TGTGCCAGCAGCTCGATGCTGTTGGGGCCGCGAGGCTACACCTTC.

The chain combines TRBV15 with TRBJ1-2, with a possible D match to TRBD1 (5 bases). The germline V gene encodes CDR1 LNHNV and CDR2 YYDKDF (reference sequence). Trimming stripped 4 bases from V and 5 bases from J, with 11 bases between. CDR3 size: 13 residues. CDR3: CATSNPGGYGYTF. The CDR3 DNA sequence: TGTGCCACCAGCAACCCCGGGGGTTATGGCTACACCTTC.

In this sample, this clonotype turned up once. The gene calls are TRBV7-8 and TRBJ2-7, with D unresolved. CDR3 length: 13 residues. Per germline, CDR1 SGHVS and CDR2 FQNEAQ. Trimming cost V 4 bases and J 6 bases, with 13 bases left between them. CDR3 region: CASSSLLVSEQYF. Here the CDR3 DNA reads TGTGCCAGCAGCTCCCTACTGGTTTCCGAGCAGTACTTC.

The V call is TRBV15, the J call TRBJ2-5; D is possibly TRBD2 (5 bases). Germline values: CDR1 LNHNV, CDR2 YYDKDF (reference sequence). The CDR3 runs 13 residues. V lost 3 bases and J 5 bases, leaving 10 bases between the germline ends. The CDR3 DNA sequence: TGTGCCACCAGCAGGGCCGGCGGGGAGACCCAGTACTTC. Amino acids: CATSRAGGETQYF.

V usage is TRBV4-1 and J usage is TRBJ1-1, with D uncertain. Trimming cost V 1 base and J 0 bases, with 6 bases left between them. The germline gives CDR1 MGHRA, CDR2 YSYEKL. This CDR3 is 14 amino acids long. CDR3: CASSQVVVNTEAFF. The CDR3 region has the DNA TGCGCCAGCAGCCAAGTTGTAGTGAACACTGAAGCTTTCTTT.

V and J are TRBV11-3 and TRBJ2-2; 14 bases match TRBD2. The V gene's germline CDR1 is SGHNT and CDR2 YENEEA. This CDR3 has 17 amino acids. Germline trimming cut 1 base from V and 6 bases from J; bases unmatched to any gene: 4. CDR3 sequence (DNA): TGTGCCAGCAGCTTAGGTGGACTAGCGGGAGGTGCCGGGGAGCTGTTTTTT. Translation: CASSLGGLAGGAGELFF.

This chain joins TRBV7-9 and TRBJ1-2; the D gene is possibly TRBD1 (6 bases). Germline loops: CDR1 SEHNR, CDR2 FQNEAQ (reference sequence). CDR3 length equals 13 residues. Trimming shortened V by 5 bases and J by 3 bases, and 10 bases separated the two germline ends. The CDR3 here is CASSHWTDYGYTF. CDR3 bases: TGTGCCAGCAGCCACTGGACAGACTATGGCTACACCTTC.

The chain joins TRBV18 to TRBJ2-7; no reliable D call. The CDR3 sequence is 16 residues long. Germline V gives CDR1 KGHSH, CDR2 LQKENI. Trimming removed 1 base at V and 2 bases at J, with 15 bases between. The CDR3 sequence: CASSPLPKDTAYEQYF. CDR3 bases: TGTGCCAGCTCACCACTACCGAAAGACACCGCCTACGAGCAGTACTTC.